Following are 21 T cell receptor beta chains from one sample sequenced in a study of early T cells in non-severe SARS-CoV-2 infection. TCRdb processed the 5' RACE reads anew with MiXCR; each CDR3 protein has one entry. The sample has around 100,000 distinct CDR3 sequences, 16% seen once. The sequenced sample was whole blood. The origin of the receptors is an adult who was a healthcare worker with PCR-confirmed SARS-CoV-2 infection or an uninfected control (not recorded which).

This clonotype was seen more than once but under ten times. V is TRBV5-5 and J is TRBJ2-7; D possibly matches TRBD1 or TRBD2 (5 bases each). Trimming shortened V by 0 bases and J by 3 bases, and 19 bases separated the two germline ends. CDR1 is SGHKS, CDR2 YYEKEE, per germline (reference sequence). CDR3 length: 17 residues. The CDR3 DNA reads TGTGCCAGCAGCTTGGAGGGACCCCGGGCCGGGAACTACGAGCAGTACTTC. It translates to CASSLEGPRAGNYEQYF.

A few counts support this clonotype. This rearrangement joins TRBV9 to TRBJ1-2; D perhaps matches TRBD1 (6 bases). The CDR3 runs to 14 residues. V lost 3 bases to trimming and J lost 2 bases, with 11 bases between them. Germline V gene lookup returns CDR1 SGDLS and CDR2 YYNGEE. The CDR3 DNA reads as TGTGCCAGCAGCGCTATACAGGGAAACTATGGCTACACCTTC. Its protein product is CASSAIQGNYGYTF.

V usage is TRBV12-3 or TRBV12-4 and J usage is TRBJ1-1; no firm D call. V dropped 5 bases and J dropped 1 base, with 14 bases sitting between them. The CDR3 spans 15 residues. The CDR3 DNA follows: TGTGCCAGCAGTCCTGCGGGAGGGCGGAACACTGAAGCTTTCTTT. The encoded protein is CASSPAGGRNTEAFF.

J is TRBJ1-6 and V is TRBV7-2; 7 nucleotides align to TRBD1. V shed 6 bases and J 7 bases; nucleotides not matched to a gene: 6. CDR1 and CDR2 from the germline V gene are SGHTA and FQGNSA. The CDR3 sequence is 14 residues long. The CDR3 sequence is CASRRTGANSPLHF. CDR3 bases: TGTGCCAGCAGACGCACAGGGGCAAATTCACCCCTCCACTTT.

This clonotype was seen only a few times. V and J are TRBV28 and TRBJ1-1; the D gene is possibly TRBD1 (6 bases). This CDR3 has 14 amino acids. Trimming stripped 6 bases from V and 0 bases from J, with 11 bases between. CDR1 is MDHEN, CDR2 SYDVKM, per germline. The chain's CDR3 is CASRSTGVNTEAFF. The DNA for the CDR3 is TGTGCCAGCAGGTCGACAGGAGTGAACACTGAAGCTTTCTTT.

This rearrangement joins TRBV5-1 to TRBJ2-3; 8 bases are a match to TRBD2. The trim removed 0 bases at V and 5 bases at J, leaving 5 bases unmatched. CDR1 and CDR2 (germline): SGHRS, YFSETQ. CDR3 size: 15 residues. CDR3 amino acids: CASSLDAAGGDTQYF. CDR3 DNA: TGCGCCAGCAGCTTGGATGCTGCGGGAGGAGATACGCAGTATTTT.

The chain links TRBV3-1 to TRBJ2-3; 12 nucleotides match TRBD2. Trimming removed 6 bases from V and 2 bases from J; junction bases left unmatched: 12. CDR1 LGHDT and CDR2 YNNKEL come from the germline V gene (reference sequence). The CDR3 is made up of 18 amino acids. CDR3 sequence reads: CASSTAPLAGGATDTQYF. The CDR3 DNA is TGTGCCAGCAGTACTGCTCCCCTAGCGGGAGGGGCCACAGATACGCAGTATTTT.

The rearrangement links TRBV20-1 to TRBJ2-3; 9 nucleotides line up with TRBD2. Looked up from germline, CDR1 is DFQATT and CDR2 is SNEGSKA (reference sequence). V trimming: 2 bases; J trimming: 2 bases; junction bases outside the gene matches: 5. This CDR3 spans 15 amino acids. Here the CDR3 reads CSARSLAGPTDTQYF. Written as DNA, the CDR3 is TGCAGTGCTAGATCCCTAGCGGGGCCCACAGATACGCAGTATTTT.

This clonotype was detected ten times or more. This chain links TRBV18 with TRBJ2-3; perhaps D is TRBD1 or TRBD2 (6 bases each). Trimming removed 4 bases from V and 2 bases from J, with 13 bases in between. The CDR3 sequence is 15 residues long. Per germline, CDR1 KGHSH and CDR2 LQKENI. CDR3: CASSRGTPNTDTQYF. CDR3 DNA sequence: TGTGCCAGCTCACGCGGGACACCTAACACAGATACGCAGTATTTT. Full variable domain (outside the CDR3, taken from reference TRBV18 and TRBJ2-3): NAGVMQNPRHLVRRRGQEARLRCSPMKGHSHVYWYRQLPEEGLKFMVYLQKENIIDESGMPKERFSAEFPKEGPSILRIQQVVRGDSAAYFCASSRGTPNTDTQYFGPGTRLTVL.

This chain uses TRBV7-2 with TRBJ2-3, with 8 bases that match TRBD2. The CDR3 is 17 amino acids. Losses at the gene ends were 1 base for V and 2 bases for J; bases not matched to a gene: 8. Looked up from germline, CDR1 is SGHTA and CDR2 is FQGNSA. CDR3 sequence reads: CASSLVSGGGNTDTQYF. The CDR3 DNA is TGTGCCAGCAGCTTAGTTTCGGGCGGGGGGAACACAGATACGCAGTATTTT.

V gene TRBV5-1 combines with J gene TRBJ2-6; 8 bases match TRBD1. Trimming removed 3 bases from V and 2 bases from J; junction bases left unmatched: 10. The CDR3 spans 18 residues. Germline V CDR1 and CDR2: SGHRS, YFSETQ. CDR3 in amino acids: CASSSPPGQVTGANVLTF. CDR3 DNA: TGCGCCAGCAGCTCCCCCCCGGGACAGGTGACTGGGGCCAACGTCCTGACTTTC.

The chain is built from TRBV7-8 and TRBJ2-7, with a possible D match to TRBD2 (5 bases). The germline V and J ends were trimmed by 0 bases and 3 bases, with 12 bases remaining between them. Per germline, CDR1 SGHVS and CDR2 FQNEAQ. This CDR3 has 15 residues. Here the CDR3 DNA reads TGTGCCAGCAGCTTAGCGCCCGGGAAGGGCTACGAGCAGTACTTC. This translates into CASSLAPGKGYEQYF.

CDR3 protein: CSVGSGVDTEAFF. The DNA for the CDR3 is TGCAGCGTTGGCTCAGGGGTCGACACTGAAGCTTTCTTT. The chain joins TRBV29-1 to TRBJ1-1, with D maybe TRBD1 (6 bases). CDR1 is SQVTM, CDR2 ANQGSEA, per germline. This CDR3 region has 13 residues. The V end was cut by 4 bases, the J end by 3 bases, with 12 bases between.

The chain is built from TRBV9 and TRBJ1-6, with 11 bases that match TRBD1. V shed 7 bases and J 8 bases; nucleotides not matched to a gene: 2. The CDR3 totals 13 residues. Germline values: CDR1 SGDLS, CDR2 YYNGEE. CDR3 nucleotide sequence: TGTGCCAGCGGGGGACAGGGGGATTCACCCCTCCACTTT. This gives the protein CASGGQGDSPLHF.

V gene TRBV29-1 combines with J gene TRBJ2-3; 14 nucleotides line up with TRBD2. Germline V CDR1 and CDR2: SQVTM, ANQGSEA. The CDR3 runs 15 residues. V lost 6 bases, J lost 2 bases, and 4 bases stayed unmatched. The DNA of the CDR3 is TGCAGCGTCGAGACTAGCGGGGGGGCCACAGATACGCAGTATTTT. It specifies CSVETSGGATDTQYF.

This clonotype was observed a handful of times. This chain uses TRBV5-6 with TRBJ2-2, with TRBD1 as a possible D gene (5 bases). Trimming pared 2 bases from V and 1 base from J, leaving 9 bases between. The CDR3 extends over 15 amino acids. Germline CDR1 and CDR2: SGHDT and YYEEEE. CDR3 coding DNA: TGTGCCAGCAGCTTCGGCAGGGTGAACACCGGGGAGCTGTTTTTT. Protein: CASSFGRVNTGELFF. The full variable domain, completed using reference TRBV5-6 and TRBJ2-2, is DAGVTQSPTHLIKTRGQQVTLRCSPKSGHDTVSWYQQALGQGPQFIFQYYEEEERQRGNFPDRFSGHQFPNYSSELNVNALLLGDSALYLCASSFGRVNTGELFFGEGSRLTVL.

A remark on this clonotype: This could be a read error, since a much larger clone is one nucleotide away. The CDR3 sequence: CVSSRDRAPNTEAFF. The CDR3 region has the DNA TGTGTCAGCAGCCGGGACAGGGCCCCGAACACTGAAGCTTTCTTT. This chain links TRBV7-2 with TRBJ1-1; 9 nucleotides align to TRBD1. Germline V gene data show CDR1 as SGHTA and CDR2 as FQGNSA. The CDR3 sequence is 15 residues long.

The chain is built from TRBV6-5 and TRBJ1-4; the D is unclear. The CDR3 is made up of 14 amino acids. Trimming cost V 0 bases and J 4 bases, with 6 bases left between them. Germline-derived CDR1 and CDR2 are MNHEY and SVGAGI. This CDR3 reads CASSYSRDNEKLFF. CDR3 nucleotide sequence: TGTGCCAGCAGTTACTCCCGTGATAATGAAAAACTGTTTTTT.

This clonotype has just a few counts. The chain couples TRBV7-9 to TRBJ1-5; no clear D. The CDR3 covers 15 residues. V lost 4 bases to trimming and J lost 2 bases, with 12 bases between them. Germline CDR1 SEHNR, CDR2 FQNEAQ (reference sequence). In DNA, the CDR3 is TGTGCCAGCAGCTCCACAAGATTTGGCAATCAGCCCCAGCATTTT. It translates to CASSSTRFGNQPQHF.

The chain couples TRBV11-2 to TRBJ2-5, with 10 bases aligning to TRBD2. The CDR3 spans 16 residues. From germline, CDR1 is SGHAT and CDR2 FQNNGV. V gave up 5 bases and J gave up 4 bases; unmatched junction bases: 10. CDR3: CASSPDPSGRRETQYF. DNA of the CDR3: TGTGCCAGCAGCCCAGACCCTAGCGGGAGACGAGAGACCCAGTACTTC.

The V gene is TRBV7-9, the J gene TRBJ1-1, with D maybe TRBD1 (6 bases). Trimming removed 11 bases from V and 4 bases from J, with 14 bases in between. The CDR3 contains 12 residues. Germline V lookup: CDR1 SEHNR, CDR2 FQNEAQ (reference sequence). The CDR3 region has the DNA TGTGCCGGGGGGACATTCGGCACTGAAGCTTTCTTT. Translation: CAGGTFGTEAFF.